The 32 T cell receptor beta chains given below trace back to one sample, sequenced in a study of vaccination and CD4 T cells after COVID-19. Treatment in this sample: roughly 10-day PBMC culture with coronavirus spike peptide pools or control peptides (ViraFEST assay). For these receptors, no antigen is known. The assay that was used to sequence DNA from cultured CD4+ T cells was the Oncomine TCR Beta short-read assay. TCRdb used MiXCR to reprocess the PCR reads, holding one entry per CDR3 protein. The sample shows around 15,000 distinct CDR3 sequences, about four fifths of them seen only once. The specimen was CD4+ T cells from blood, cultured in vitro. Every receptor here comes from a human donor who had recovered from COVID-19.

This chain uses TRBV20-1 with TRBJ2-1, with 9 bases lining up with TRBD2. Germline V lookup: CDR1 DFQATT, CDR2 SNEGSKA (reference sequence). J was trimmed by 3 bases and V by 6 bases; bases with no gene match: 6. CDR3 size: 14 residues. CDR3: CSARAGGHYNEQFF. The CDR3 DNA follows: TGCAGTGCCCGAGCGGGAGGCCACTACAATGAGCAGTTCTTC.

V gene TRBV27 combines with J gene TRBJ2-1; TRBD1 is a possible D gene (5 bases). Germline lookup yields CDR1 MNHEY and CDR2 SMNVEV (reference sequence). The CDR3 length is 11 residues. The V and J ends lost 8 bases and 12 bases respectively, with 14 bases between them. The CDR3, as DNA: TGTGCCAGCGGGGCCTTTCCGATGCAGTTCTTC. It translates to CASGAFPMQFF.

Details on this clonotype: In this CDR3 the conserved last residue, phenylalanine or tryptophan, is missing, so a read error is likely. It is unclear where the CDR3 begins or ends on the DNA, so no DNA is shown, and the CDR3 is as TCRdb lists it. The genes are TRBV27 and TRBJ2-3. In germline, CDR1 is MNHEY, CDR2 SMNVEV (reference sequence). With termini counted, the CDR3 has 13 amino acids. The CDR3 sequence is CASSCASTDTQVS.

In this sample, this clonotype turned up once. The chain employs TRBV6-4 and TRBJ1-1; 8 nucleotides agree with TRBD1. Trimming cost V 3 bases and J 0 bases; bases outside gene matches: 9. Germline V lookup: CDR1 MRHNA, CDR2 SNTAGT. This CDR3 has 17 amino acids. CDR3 region: CASSEEETGDMNTEAFF. CDR3 coding DNA: TGTGCCAGCAGTGAGGAAGAGACAGGGGATATGAACACTGAAGCTTTCTTT.

The V and J genes are TRBV7-2 and TRBJ1-2; 10 bases agree with TRBD1. This CDR3 comprises 17 residues. In germline, CDR1 is SGHTA, CDR2 FQGNSA. Unmatched junction bases numbered 14, after V lost 4 bases and J lost 6 bases. The CDR3 sequence: CASSSYYHGQGEHGYTF. The CDR3 DNA is TGTGCCAGCAGCTCTTACTACCACGGACAGGGGGAACATGGCTACACCTTC.

Points on this clonotype: A read error may produce the germline difference seen at one junction end. This chain links TRBV3-1 with TRBJ1-5; D gene unclear. CDR3 size: 16 residues. Looked up from germline, CDR1 is LGHDT and CDR2 is YNNKEL (reference sequence). In DNA form, the CDR3 reads TGTGCCAGCAGCCAAGACTATAGGGCCCCCAAACAGCTCCAGCATTTT. As protein: CASSQDYRAPKQLQHF. Filled out from reference TRBV3-1 and TRBJ1-5, the complete variable domain reads DTAVSQTPKYLVTQMGNDKSIKCEQNLGHDTMYWYKQDSKKFLKIMFSYNNKELIINETVPNRFSPKSPDKAHLNLHINSLELGDSAVYFCASSQDYRAPKQLQHFGDGTRLSIL.

This rearrangement joins TRBV28 to TRBJ1-2; D not certain. Germline V gene data show CDR1 as MDHEN and CDR2 as SYDVKM. Trimming removed 6 bases at V and 4 bases at J, with 15 bases between. This CDR3 has 14 residues. In DNA, the CDR3 is TGTGCCAGCAGCGTAAGGATCAGGACCTATGGCTACACCTTC. Protein: CASSVRIRTYGYTF.

The rearrangement uses TRBV28 and TRBJ1-2; D is unresolved. Trimming removed 3 bases from V and 12 bases from J, with 14 bases in between. This CDR3 has 12 residues. Germline V gene lookup returns CDR1 MDHEN and CDR2 SYDVKM. The chain's CDR3 is CASSFKRVSHTF. In DNA, the CDR3 is TGTGCCAGCAGTTTCAAAAGGGTGTCCCACACCTTC.

The rearrangement joins TRBV20-1 to TRBJ2-3; 10 nucleotides align to TRBD2. Trimming cost V 6 bases and J 4 bases; bases outside gene matches: 13. Germline V gene lookup returns CDR1 DFQATT and CDR2 SNEGSKA (reference sequence). The CDR3 loop spans 16 amino acids. For the CDR3, the DNA is TGCAGTGCACGAACCGGAGCGGGAGGGGGGGCAGATACGCAGTATTTT. Translation: CSARTGAGGGADTQYF.

This sequence joins TRBV7-2 and TRBJ1-1, with D maybe TRBD1 (5 bases). Deletions cut 5 bases from V and 1 base from J, with 8 bases between. Germline lookup yields CDR1 SGHTA and CDR2 FQGNSA. CDR3 length equals 13 residues. The chain's CDR3 is CASSVQGNTEAFF. The DNA for the CDR3 is TGTGCCAGCAGCGTCCAGGGGAACACTGAAGCTTTCTTT.

V and J are TRBV6-5 and TRBJ2-5; D remains ambiguous. The CDR3 has 16 amino acids. V gave up 0 bases and J gave up 5 bases, with 16 bases separating them. Germline-derived CDR1 and CDR2 are MNHEY and SVGAGI. CDR3 sequence reads: CASSYSRYGKGETQYF. The CDR3 nucleotides are TGTGCCAGCAGTTACTCGAGATATGGGAAAGGCGAGACCCAGTACTTC.

The V gene is TRBV20-1, the J gene TRBJ1-6; 11 nucleotides line up with TRBD1. Trimming took 3 bases from V and 7 from J; bases not matched to a gene: 8. Germline-derived CDR1 and CDR2 are DFQATT and SNEGSKA (reference sequence). The CDR3 has 16 amino acids. In DNA, the CDR3 is TGCAGTGCTAGGACCGGGACAGGGGGGACCAATTCACCCCTCCACTTT. Amino acids: CSARTGTGGTNSPLHF.

The V call is TRBV6-1, the J call TRBJ1-1; 7 nucleotides line up with TRBD1. Germline trimming cut 6 bases from V and 4 bases from J; bases unmatched to any gene: 5. CDR1 is MNHNS and CDR2 is SASEGT in the germline V gene. The CDR3 spans 13 residues. The CDR3 coding sequence is TGTGCCAGCAGCCATGACAGGGCCACTGAAGCTTTCTTT. The encoded protein is CASSHDRATEAFF.

The chain has TRBV20-1 and TRBJ1-2; no definite D call. V shed 6 bases and J shed 4 bases, with 6 bases lying between them. The CDR3 is made up of 10 amino acids. Germline V CDR1 and CDR2: DFQATT, SNEGSKA (reference sequence). This CDR3 is CSAPTYGYTF. CDR3 nucleotides: TGCAGTGCCCCGACCTATGGCTACACCTTC.

V and J are TRBV7-9 and TRBJ1-1; maybe TRBD1 (6 bases). With 1 base removed from V and 1 base from J, the gap between germline ends came to 7 bases. This CDR3 is 14 amino acids long. The germline gives CDR1 SEHNR, CDR2 FQNEAQ (reference sequence). The CDR3 here is CASSLGQANTEAFF. The CDR3 coding sequence is TGTGCCAGCAGCTTAGGACAGGCGAACACTGAAGCTTTCTTT.

This clonotype has a handful of counts. The rearrangement joins TRBV20-1 to TRBJ2-1, with D possibly TRBD2 on 9 matching bases. Deletions cut 7 bases from V and 7 bases from J, with 20 bases between. Per germline, CDR1 DFQATT and CDR2 SNEGSKA (reference sequence). This CDR3 has 14 amino acids. CDR3 in DNA: TGCAGTGTCAGGGGGCGGGAGGGCCATAATGAGCAGTTCTTC. It specifies CSVRGREGHNEQFF.

This chain links TRBV19 with TRBJ1-1, with unresolved D. V was trimmed by 2 bases and J by 2 bases, leaving 6 bases between them. Looked up from germline, CDR1 is LNHDA and CDR2 is SQIVND (reference sequence). The CDR3 sequence is 13 residues long. The CDR3 reads CASSIKGNTEAFF. As DNA, the CDR3 is TGTGCCAGTAGTATAAAGGGAAACACTGAAGCTTTCTTT.

This clonotype came up a few times. This sequence joins TRBV6-4 and TRBJ2-4; D may be TRBD1 (6 bases). The CDR3 loop spans 13 amino acids. Germline V lookup: CDR1 MRHNA, CDR2 SNTAGT. Between the trimmed V and J ends, which lost 4 bases and 8 bases, there was a span of 12 bases. CDR3 sequence (DNA): TGTGCCAGCAGTGCCCTACAGGGAGACATTCAGTACTTC. Translating gives CASSALQGDIQYF.

The DNA of the CDR3 is TGTGCCAGTTCGGGGTCGACAGGCCCCCAGCATTTT. This sequence encodes CASSGSTGPQHF. V is TRBV2 and J is TRBJ1-5, with a weak D call TRBD1 (6 bases). The germline CDR1 and CDR2 sequences are SNHLY and FYNNEI. V dropped 9 bases and J dropped 10 bases, with 16 bases sitting between them. The CDR3 is made up of 12 amino acids.

V gene TRBV20-1 combines with J gene TRBJ1-2; 7 bases are a match to TRBD1. Per germline, CDR1 DFQATT and CDR2 SNEGSKA (reference sequence). V lost 5 bases and J lost 7; bases outside the gene matches: 10. The CDR3 totals 13 residues. CDR3 region: CSAGTGTAGGYTF. CDR3 DNA sequence: TGCAGTGCTGGAACCGGGACAGCGGGTGGCTACACCTTC.

This chain joins TRBV6-5 and TRBJ2-1; 10 positions match TRBD1. The CDR3 length is 15 residues. Germline assignment: CDR1 MNHEY and CDR2 SVGAGI. V was clipped by 4 bases and J by 7 bases; unmatched bases: 7. CDR3: CASSFDRGLVNEQFF. CDR3 DNA sequence: TGTGCCAGCAGTTTTGACAGGGGGCTCGTAAATGAGCAGTTCTTC.

The rearrangement joins TRBV20-1 to TRBJ2-3, with 12 bases fitting TRBD2. The CDR3 totals 19 residues. Germline V gene lookup returns CDR1 DFQATT and CDR2 SNEGSKA (reference sequence). Losses at the gene ends were 3 bases for V and 0 bases for J; bases not matched to a gene: 13. The CDR3 DNA sequence: TGCAGTGCTAGTGGTGCGCCGGGCGGGACTAGCGGGAGCACAGATACGCAGTATTTT. As protein: CSASGAPGGTSGSTDTQYF.

This clonotype was counted a single time. This chain connects TRBV5-6 to TRBJ2-1; possible D gene TRBD1, 5 bases. V gave up 4 bases and J gave up 1 base, with 12 bases separating them. Germline V CDR1 and CDR2: SGHDT, YYEEEE. The CDR3 contains 15 residues. The DNA of the CDR3 is TGTGCCAGCAGCCCCGGACACTATTCCTACAATGAGCAGTTCTTC. Amino acid sequence: CASSPGHYSYNEQFF.

The rearrangement joins TRBV27 to TRBJ1-1; 11 nucleotides match TRBD1. The CDR3 loop spans 17 amino acids. Per germline, CDR1 MNHEY and CDR2 SMNVEV (reference sequence). The trim removed 5 bases at V and 0 bases at J, leaving 8 bases unmatched. The CDR3 DNA reads as TGTGCCAGCAGTCCTGGACAGGGGGCTTGGGTGAACACTGAAGCTTTCTTT. Amino acid sequence: CASSPGQGAWVNTEAFF.

This chain links TRBV7-8 with TRBJ2-2; 15 bases are shared with TRBD2. The germline V gene has CDR1 SGHVS and CDR2 FQNEAQ. The CDR3 loop spans 18 amino acids. The V segment lost 4 bases and the J segment 1 base; nucleotides outside the gene matches: 4. CDR3 in amino acids: CASSSRTSGRVNTGELFF. The DNA for the CDR3 is TGTGCCAGCAGCTCCCGGACTAGCGGGAGGGTGAACACCGGGGAGCTGTTTTTT.

The V and J genes are TRBV20-1 and TRBJ2-1; D tentatively fits TRBD1 or TRBD2 (5 bases each). Per the germline V gene, CDR1 is DFQATT and CDR2 is SNEGSKA (reference sequence). The CDR3 runs 13 residues. CDR3 nucleotides: TGCAGCGTGGGGACCTCCTCCTACAATGAGCAGTTCTTC. Amino acid sequence: CSVGTSSYNEQFF.

The gene calls are TRBV24-1 and TRBJ1-4, with a weak D call TRBD1 (6 bases). This CDR3 contains 13 residues. CDR1 is KGHDR, CDR2 SFDVKD, per germline. The germline V and J ends were trimmed by 7 bases and 7 bases, with 12 bases remaining between them. The CDR3 is CATSSTGVEKLFF. The CDR3 nucleotides are TGTGCCACCAGCTCGACAGGTGTTGAAAAACTGTTTTTT.

The rearrangement links TRBV11-2 to TRBJ1-6; D gene ambiguous. V was trimmed by 1 base and J by 5 bases, leaving 9 bases between them. The CDR3 is made up of 15 amino acids. The germline CDR1 and CDR2 sequences are SGHAT and FQNNGV. Here the CDR3 DNA reads TGTGCCAGCAGCTTAGCCAGGAACAATAATTCACCCCTCCACTTT. This sequence encodes CASSLARNNNSPLHF.

The chain is built from TRBV11-3 and TRBJ1-5, with 10 nucleotides matching TRBD1. In germline, CDR1 is SGHNT, CDR2 YENEEA. The ends lost 6 bases at V and 2 bases at J; junction bases unmatched: 16. The CDR3 is 19 amino acids. The CDR3 sequence is CASRLRGTGEGFGNQPQHF. CDR3 DNA sequence: TGTGCCAGCAGACTAAGAGGGACAGGGGAGGGTTTCGGCAATCAGCCCCAGCATTTT.

On this clonotype itself: This may be a read error, as it is one base from a much larger clone. This chain links TRBV7-2 with TRBJ2-7; D gene ambiguous. CDR1 and CDR2 (germline): SGHTA, FQGNSA. This CDR3 contains 12 residues. Trimming removed 2 bases from V and 6 bases from J, with 8 bases in between. CDR3 amino acids: CASSLYSREQYF. CDR3 coding DNA: TGTGCCAGCAGCTTATACTCCCGCGAGCAGTACTTC. Full variable domain (missing parts from reference TRBV7-2 and TRBJ2-7): GAGVSQSPSNKVTEKGKDVELRCDPISGHTALYWYRQSLGQGLEFLIYFQGNSAPDKSGLPSDRFSAERTGGSVSTLTIQRTQQEDSAVYLCASSLYSREQYFGPGTRLTVT.

V gene TRBV25-1 combines with J gene TRBJ1-1, with TRBD1 matching over 7 bases. Trimming cost V 3 bases and J 5 bases; bases outside gene matches: 9. The CDR3 sequence is 15 residues long. CDR1 MGHDK and CDR2 SYGVNS come from the germline V gene. CDR3 loop: CASSDPGQARTEAFF. In DNA form, the CDR3 reads TGTGCCAGCAGTGACCCCGGACAGGCTAGGACTGAAGCTTTCTTT.

This clonotype was counted once. The V and J genes are TRBV19 and TRBJ2-7, with TRBD2 matching over 13 bases. Germline V gene sequence: CDR1 LNHDA, CDR2 SQIVND (reference sequence). V gave up 4 bases and J gave up 3 bases; unmatched junction bases: 6. The CDR3 runs 16 residues. The CDR3 here is CASSTGTSGTLYEQYF. The CDR3 DNA sequence: TGTGCCAGTAGTACGGGGACTAGCGGGACCCTCTACGAGCAGTACTTC.